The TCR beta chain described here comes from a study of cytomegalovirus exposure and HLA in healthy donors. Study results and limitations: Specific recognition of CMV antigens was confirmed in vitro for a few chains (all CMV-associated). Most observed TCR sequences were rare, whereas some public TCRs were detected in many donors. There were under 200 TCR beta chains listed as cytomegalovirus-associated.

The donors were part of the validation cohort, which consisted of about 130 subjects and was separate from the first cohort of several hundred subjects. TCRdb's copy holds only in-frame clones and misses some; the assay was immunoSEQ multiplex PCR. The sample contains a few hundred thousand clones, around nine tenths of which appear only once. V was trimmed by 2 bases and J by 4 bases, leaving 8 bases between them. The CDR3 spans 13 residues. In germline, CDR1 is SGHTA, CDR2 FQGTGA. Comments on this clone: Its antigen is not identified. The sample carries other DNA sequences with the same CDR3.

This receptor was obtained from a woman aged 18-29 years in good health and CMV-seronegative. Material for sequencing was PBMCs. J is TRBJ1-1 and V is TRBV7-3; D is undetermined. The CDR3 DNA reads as TGTGCCAGCAGCTTAGGCGGCCCCACTGAAGCTTTCTTT. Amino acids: CASSLGGPTEAFF.